Shown below are 28 T cell receptor beta chains from a single sample sequenced in a study of CD8 T cells in ankylosing spondylitis. TCRdb re-analysed the 5' RACE reads in MiXCR, keeping a single row per CDR3 protein. The sample lists 200,000 to 300,000 distinct CDR3 sequences, approximately 9% occurring once. Sequencing was performed on blood, either unsorted or a sorted T cell fraction (not recorded which). The receptor set was obtained from a male donor with ankylosing spondylitis or in good health (not recorded which).

The sample holds many counts of this clonotype. The rearrangement uses TRBV4-2 and TRBJ2-2; TRBD1 aligns across 8 bases. CDR3 length: 15 residues. The J segment lost 4 bases and the V segment lost 5 bases, leaving 6 bases of the junction unmatched. Per the germline V gene, CDR1 is LGHNA and CDR2 is YNFKEQ. The chain's CDR3 is CASSGGQGPTGELFF. CDR3 nucleotide sequence: TGTGCCAGCAGCGGCGGACAGGGCCCCACCGGGGAGCTGTTTTTT.

This chain joins TRBV30 and TRBJ1-2; D unclear. There are 12 residues in the CDR3. The V end was cut by 3 bases, the J end by 8 bases, with 13 bases between. The germline gives CDR1 GTSNPN, CDR2 SVGIG (reference sequence). The CDR3 DNA sequence: TGTGCCTGGAGCGACCTCGGGAGAGGCTACACCTTC. Protein product: CAWSDLGRGYTF.

This clonotype was found many times. V and J are TRBV18 and TRBJ1-2; TRBD1 is a possible D gene (5 bases). Trimming removed 5 bases from V and 0 bases from J, with 16 bases in between. The CDR3 has 16 amino acids. Germline loops: CDR1 KGHSH, CDR2 LQKENI. CDR3 coding DNA: TGTGCCAGCTCAGCCTCCCCCGCGACAGCTAACTATGGCTACACCTTC. The encoded protein is CASSASPATANYGYTF.

This clonotype was seen many times. The chain has TRBV6-1 and TRBJ1-5; TRBD1 matches 12 bases. Losses at the gene ends were 6 bases for V and 6 bases for J; bases not matched to a gene: 3. Germline lookup yields CDR1 MNHNS and CDR2 SASEGT. The CDR3 has 14 amino acids. The CDR3, as DNA: TGTGCCAGCAGGGGACAGGGGGCGAGTCAGCCCCAGCATTTT. It specifies CASRGQGASQPQHF.

The rearrangement joins TRBV12-3 or TRBV12-4 to TRBJ1-1; D uncertain. V lost 3 bases and J 4 bases, leaving 12 bases between the germline ends. This CDR3 contains 14 residues. CDR3 sequence: CASSFGVKGTEAFF. The CDR3 DNA reads as TGTGCCAGCAGTTTTGGGGTTAAAGGCACTGAAGCTTTCTTT.

The chain has TRBV30 and TRBJ2-3; D is possibly TRBD1 (5 bases). Germline V gene data show CDR1 as GTSNPN and CDR2 as SVGIG (reference sequence). There are 12 residues in the CDR3. Trimming removed 4 bases from V and 4 bases from J, with 9 bases in between. The CDR3 spells CAWTPGSDTQYF. The CDR3 coding sequence is TGTGCCTGGACACCAGGGTCAGATACGCAGTATTTT.

This clonotype has a count of ten or more. The chain joins TRBV9 to TRBJ2-1; 13 bases line up with TRBD2. The length of the CDR3 is 15 residues. Germline lookup yields CDR1 SGDLS and CDR2 YYNGEE. V lost 3 bases and J lost 5; bases outside the gene matches: 2. Here the CDR3 DNA reads TGTGCCAGCAGCGGAGGACTAGCGGGGGACAATGAGCAGTTCTTC. Translating it yields CASSGGLAGDNEQFF.

This clonotype was picked up a small number of times. The chain employs TRBV12-3 or TRBV12-4 and TRBJ2-7; D possibly corresponds to TRBD1 (6 bases). V dropped 6 bases and J dropped 2 bases, with 11 bases sitting between them. The CDR3 consists of 13 residues. The CDR3 nucleotides are TGTGCCAGCAGCAGAGACAGGACCTACGAGCAGTACTTC. Translating it yields CASSRDRTYEQYF.

This chain connects TRBV7-6 to TRBJ2-2; no reliable D call. The germline V gene has CDR1 SGHVS and CDR2 FNYEAQ. Trimming pared 5 bases from V and 0 bases from J, leaving 16 bases between. The CDR3 loop spans 17 amino acids. CDR3 region: CASSKDVSFTNTGELFF. The CDR3 DNA follows: TGTGCCAGCAGCAAAGACGTCAGCTTTACGAACACCGGGGAGCTGTTTTTT.

This clonotype was seen at least ten times. The chain recombines TRBV6-1 with TRBJ1-1; D is perhaps TRBD1 (5 bases). V lost 8 bases to trimming and J lost 11 bases, with 21 bases between them. Per germline, CDR1 MNHNS and CDR2 SASEGT. The CDR3 has 13 residues. The CDR3 DNA follows: TGTGCCAGCGGAGCCGAGGGACCCAGATGGGCTTTCTTT. It is translated as CASGAEGPRWAFF.

The rearrangement links TRBV20-1 to TRBJ1-2; D is possibly TRBD1 (6 bases). Germline loops: CDR1 DFQATT, CDR2 SNEGSKA (reference sequence). CDR3 size: 14 residues. V was pared by 1 base and J by 2 bases, with 11 bases between. The CDR3 sequence is CSARGQGQNYGYTF. The CDR3 DNA sequence: TGCAGTGCTAGAGGTCAGGGGCAAAACTATGGCTACACCTTC.

This clonotype was detected ten times or more. This chain uses TRBV5-1 with TRBJ2-4; 7 positions match TRBD1. Germline CDR1 is SGHRS and CDR2 is YFSETQ. After removal of 4 bases from V and 6 bases from J, the junction contained 10 bases not matched to a gene. The CDR3 consists of 15 residues. In nucleotides, the CDR3 is TGCGCCAGCAGCAAGGGACAGCTAACGGGAAACATTCAGTACTTC. Its protein product is CASSKGQLTGNIQYF.

This chain uses TRBV6-5 with TRBJ2-7, with D maybe TRBD1 (6 bases). Germline CDR1 MNHEY, CDR2 SVGAGI. This CDR3 is 15 amino acids long. Deletions cut 0 bases from V and 2 bases from J, with 11 bases between. The CDR3 region is CASSYSRRGAYEQYF. The CDR3 DNA follows: TGTGCCAGCAGTTACTCACGCAGGGGAGCCTACGAGCAGTACTTC.

This clonotype was recorded many times. CDR3 loop: CSGTSGGSTDTQYF. In nucleotides, the CDR3 is TGCAGCGGGACTAGCGGGGGGAGCACAGATACGCAGTATTTT. The chain employs TRBV29-1 and TRBJ2-3; 14 bases align to TRBD2. In germline, CDR1 is SQVTM, CDR2 ANQGSEA. The CDR3 is 14 residues long. V gave up 7 bases and J gave up 0 bases; unmatched junction bases: 0.

There are many counts of this clonotype. This chain links TRBV19 with TRBJ2-1; D perhaps matches TRBD1 (6 bases). Germline CDR1 LNHDA, CDR2 SQIVND (reference sequence). This CDR3 is built from 17 residues. V was pared by 10 bases and J by 4 bases, with 26 bases between. CDR3 in DNA: TGTGCCACCTGGGGGCAGGGAGATACGGCGGCATACAATGAGCAGTTCTTC. It encodes CATWGQGDTAAYNEQFF.

This clonotype was recorded at least ten times. The V call is TRBV7-9, the J call TRBJ2-3; 13 nucleotides align to TRBD2. The CDR3 is made up of 15 amino acids. V lost 1 base to trimming and J lost 7 bases; unmatched junction nucleotides: 2. CDR1 is SEHNR and CDR2 is FQNEAQ in the germline V gene (reference sequence). CDR3 loop: CASSLVTSGGYTQYF. For the CDR3, the DNA is TGTGCCAGCAGCTTAGTGACTAGCGGGGGGTATACGCAGTATTTT.

This clonotype was counted at least ten times. The chain carries TRBV6-5 and TRBJ1-6; 8 bases are a match to TRBD1. This CDR3 is built from 19 residues. The J segment lost 0 bases and the V segment lost 0 bases, leaving 7 bases of the junction unmatched. Germline loops: CDR1 MNHEY, CDR2 SVGAGI. The CDR3 region has the DNA TGTGCCAGCAGTTACTCGTCGACAGGGGCCAGCTCCTATAATTCACCCCTCCACTTT. Its protein product is CASSYSSTGASSYNSPLHF.

This clonotype was found many times. The rearrangement joins TRBV29-1 to TRBJ1-2; the D gene is possibly TRBD1 (6 bases). V shed 1 base and J shed 5 bases, with 14 bases lying between them. Germline V gene data show CDR1 as SQVTM and CDR2 as ANQGSEA. CDR3 size: 14 residues. The CDR3 bases are TGCAGCGTTGAAGGTGACAGGACCAGTTATGGCTACACCTTC. As protein: CSVEGDRTSYGYTF.

The CDR3 DNA follows: TGCAGTGCTAACCCTAGACGGGGGAGCTCCTACAATGAGCAGTTCTTC. Protein sequence: CSANPRRGSSYNEQFF. This chain connects TRBV20-1 to TRBJ2-1; TRBD2 might be the D (6 bases). V was clipped by 4 bases and J by 0 bases, with 16 bases between them. Germline V gene lookup returns CDR1 DFQATT and CDR2 SNEGSKA (reference sequence). The CDR3 consists of 16 residues.

The table lists this clonotype with a few counts. This sequence joins TRBV11-2 and TRBJ2-7, with D hard to call. This CDR3 contains 14 residues. The V gene lost 1 base and the J gene lost 2 bases, with 9 bases spanning the gap. Germline-derived CDR1 and CDR2 are SGHAT and FQNNGV. CDR3 sequence reads: CASSLVLPTYEQYF. The CDR3 coding sequence is TGTGCCAGCAGCTTAGTACTGCCCACCTACGAGCAGTACTTC.

This clonotype was found a few times. This chain links TRBV5-1 with TRBJ2-1; no clear D gene. CDR3 length: 16 amino acids. Germline CDR1 SGHRS, CDR2 YFSETQ. V lost 0 bases, J lost 4 bases, and 14 bases lay in between. CDR3 coding DNA: TGCGCCAGCAGCTTGGATCAGGTTTCGAGTTACAATGAGCAGTTCTTC. It codes for CASSLDQVSSYNEQFF.

This chain links TRBV29-1 with TRBJ2-3; 15 bases align to TRBD2. The CDR3 has 17 residues. The V and J ends lost 4 bases and 4 bases, in that order; junction bases with no gene match: 9. The V gene's germline CDR1 is SQVTM and CDR2 ANQGSEA. CDR3 in DNA: TGCAGCGTTGGGACGGGACTAGCGGGGGGTATTGCAGATACGCAGTATTTT. As protein: CSVGTGLAGGIADTQYF.

The gene calls are TRBV30 and TRBJ2-7; 9 bases align to TRBD1. The V and J ends lost 3 bases and 7 bases, in that order; junction bases with no gene match: 7. CDR1 and CDR2 from the germline V gene are GTSNPN and SVGIG (reference sequence). The CDR3 has 13 amino acids. The CDR3 region has the DNA TGTGCCTGGAGCAGGGACAGGGTAGGGGAGCAGTACTTC. Translated, it gives CAWSRDRVGEQYF.

The J gene is TRBJ2-7, the V gene TRBV5-1; the match to TRBD1 covers 10 bases. Trimming cost V 3 bases and J 5 bases; bases outside gene matches: 5. Germline V gene lookup returns CDR1 SGHRS and CDR2 YFSETQ. This CDR3 has 14 residues. The CDR3 here is CASSSGQGGNEQYF. The DNA of the CDR3 is TGCGCCAGCAGCTCAGGACAGGGGGGGAACGAGCAGTACTTC.

This clonotype was seen many times. The J gene is TRBJ1-6, the V gene TRBV4-3; D remains ambiguous. This CDR3 has 17 residues. CDR1 LGHNA and CDR2 YSLEER come from the germline V gene. The V and J ends lost 4 bases and 5 bases respectively, with 18 bases between them. CDR3 protein: CASSPKYTGSDNSPLHF. Here the CDR3 DNA reads TGCGCCAGCAGCCCCAAGTATACCGGGTCTGATAATTCACCCCTCCACTTT.

This clonotype was observed at least ten times. The chain links TRBV12-3 or TRBV12-4 to TRBJ1-1; D ambiguous. The V end was cut by 3 bases, the J end by 1 base, with 9 bases between. CDR3 size: 14 residues. The CDR3 region is CASSFKGGNTEAFF. The CDR3 nucleotides read TGTGCCAGCAGTTTCAAAGGCGGGAACACTGAAGCTTTCTTT.

This clonotype was recorded at least ten times. The V call is TRBV5-1, the J call TRBJ2-5, with 10 positions matching TRBD1. CDR3 length equals 16 residues. Germline lookup yields CDR1 SGHRS and CDR2 YFSETQ. The V and J ends lost 1 base and 4 bases, in that order; junction bases with no gene match: 7. This CDR3 is CASSLSPRTGGETQYF. The CDR3 bases are TGCGCCAGCAGCTTGTCCCCAAGGACAGGGGGAGAGACCCAGTACTTC.

This clonotype was counted at least ten times. V usage is TRBV5-1 and J usage is TRBJ2-5, with TRBD1 matching 8 bases. V was pared by 4 bases and J by 4 bases, with 9 bases of the junction left unmatched. Germline lookup yields CDR1 SGHRS and CDR2 YFSETQ. The CDR3 has 15 amino acids. Here the CDR3 DNA reads TGCGCCAGCAGCACTGACAGGGGAACTCGAGAGACCCAGTACTTC. This sequence encodes CASSTDRGTRETQYF.